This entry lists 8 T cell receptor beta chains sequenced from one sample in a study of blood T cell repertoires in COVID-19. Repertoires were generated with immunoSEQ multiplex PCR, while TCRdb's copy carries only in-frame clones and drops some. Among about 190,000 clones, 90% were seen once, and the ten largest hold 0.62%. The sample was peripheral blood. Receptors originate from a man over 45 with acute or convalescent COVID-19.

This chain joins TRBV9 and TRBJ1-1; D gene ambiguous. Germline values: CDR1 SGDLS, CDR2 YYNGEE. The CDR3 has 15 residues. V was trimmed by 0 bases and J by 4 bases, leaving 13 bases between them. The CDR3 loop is CASSVGHMGATEAFF. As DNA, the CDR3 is TGTGCCAGCAGCGTAGGCCACATGGGAGCCACTGAAGCTTTCTTT.

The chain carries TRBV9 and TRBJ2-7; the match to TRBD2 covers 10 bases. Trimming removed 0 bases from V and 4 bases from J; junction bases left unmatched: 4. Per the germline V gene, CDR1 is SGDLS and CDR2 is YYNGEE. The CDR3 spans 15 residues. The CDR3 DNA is TGTGCCAGCAGCGTAGGAGCGGGAGGGAAATACGAGCAGTACTTC. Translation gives CASSVGAGGKYEQYF. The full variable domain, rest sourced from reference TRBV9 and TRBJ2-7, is DSGVTQTPKHLITATGQRVTLRCSPRSGDLSVYWYQQSLDQGLQFLIQYYNGEERAKGNILERFSAQQFPDLHSELNLSSLELGDSALYFCASSVGAGGKYEQYFGPGTRLTVT.

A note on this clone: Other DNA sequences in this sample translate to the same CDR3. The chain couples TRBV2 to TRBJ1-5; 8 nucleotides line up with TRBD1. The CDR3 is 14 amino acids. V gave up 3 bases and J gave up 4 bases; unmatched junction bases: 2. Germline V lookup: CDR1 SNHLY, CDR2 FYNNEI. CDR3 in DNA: TGTGCCAGCAGTGACAGGGGGCGGAATCAGCCCCAGCATTTT. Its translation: CASSDRGRNQPQHF.

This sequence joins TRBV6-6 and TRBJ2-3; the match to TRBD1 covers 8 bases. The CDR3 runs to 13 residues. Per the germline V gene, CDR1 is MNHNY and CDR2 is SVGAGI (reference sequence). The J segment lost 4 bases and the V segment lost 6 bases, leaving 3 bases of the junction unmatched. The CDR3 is CASRGQGPDTQYF. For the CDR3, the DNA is TGTGCCAGCAGAGGACAGGGCCCAGATACGCAGTATTTT.

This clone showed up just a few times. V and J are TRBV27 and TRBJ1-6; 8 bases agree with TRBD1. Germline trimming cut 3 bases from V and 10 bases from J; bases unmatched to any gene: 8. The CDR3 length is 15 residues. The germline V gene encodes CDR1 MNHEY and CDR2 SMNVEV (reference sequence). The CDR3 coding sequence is TGTGCCAGCAGTTTTTCGGGACAGGTCCGCTCACCCCTCCACTTT. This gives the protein CASSFSGQVRSPLHF.

CDR3 nucleotide sequence: TGTGCCAGCAGCGTAGGCCCTCCTAGCACCTACACCGGGGAGCTGTTTTTT. This sequence encodes CASSVGPPSTYTGELFF. The rearrangement joins TRBV9 to TRBJ2-2; D may be TRBD2 (5 bases). This CDR3 spans 17 amino acids. Germline CDR1 and CDR2: SGDLS and YYNGEE. V lost 0 bases, J lost 3 bases, and 15 bases lay in between.

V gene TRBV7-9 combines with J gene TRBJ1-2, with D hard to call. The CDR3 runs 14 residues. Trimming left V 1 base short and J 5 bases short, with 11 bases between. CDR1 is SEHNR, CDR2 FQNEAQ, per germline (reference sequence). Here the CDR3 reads CASSLGTVPYGYTF. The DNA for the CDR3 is TGTGCCAGCAGCTTAGGAACAGTCCCGTATGGCTACACCTTC.

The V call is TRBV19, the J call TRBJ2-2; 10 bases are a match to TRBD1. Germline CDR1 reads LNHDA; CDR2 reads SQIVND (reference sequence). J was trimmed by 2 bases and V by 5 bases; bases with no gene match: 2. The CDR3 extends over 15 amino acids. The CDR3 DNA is TGTGCCAGTAGTCTGACAGGGGGCAACACCGGGGAGCTGTTTTTT. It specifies CASSLTGGNTGELFF.